Presented here are 30 T cell receptor beta chains from one specimen sequenced in a study of CD8 T cells in Susac syndrome. An amount of RNA that ranged from 0.5 to 1 ug was reverse transcribed with random hexamers. TCRdb recomputed calls from the immunoSEQ multiplex PCR reads with MiXCR, one row per CDR3 protein. Here the sample spans 180,000 or so distinct CDR3 sequences, over 85% being singletons. Sequenced input: CD4+ T cells from PBMCs. These receptors all stem from a human donor in good health.

The count of this clonotype is one. DNA of the CDR3: TGTGCCAGCAGTCCTACTAGACTCGAGCAGTACTTC. Amino acids: CASSPTRLEQYF. The chain couples TRBV6-1 to TRBJ2-7; perhaps TRBD2 as D (5 bases). The CDR3 runs 12 residues. Germline V lookup: CDR1 MNHNS, CDR2 SASEGT. The V end lost 5 bases, the J end lost 6 bases, and 11 bases lay between the germline ends.

This chain links TRBV4-2 with TRBJ2-5, with 9 nucleotides matching TRBD2. The CDR3 totals 14 residues. Unmatched junction bases numbered 1, after V lost 0 bases and J lost 5 bases. The germline V gene has CDR1 LGHNA and CDR2 YNFKEQ. The CDR3 here is CASSQDAGGETQYF. The CDR3 DNA reads as TGTGCCAGCAGCCAAGATGCGGGAGGGGAGACCCAGTACTTC.

J is TRBJ2-1 and V is TRBV5-6; the D is unclear. Germline assignment: CDR1 SGHDT and CDR2 YYEEEE. Trimming left V 4 bases short and J 0 bases short, with 14 bases between. This CDR3 has 16 amino acids. The CDR3: CASSLLGQSSYNEQFF. The DNA for the CDR3 is TGTGCCAGCAGCCTACTCGGTCAGAGCTCCTACAATGAGCAGTTCTTC.

V is TRBV20-1 and J is TRBJ2-7, with TRBD1 as a possible D gene (5 bases). Germline V lookup: CDR1 DFQATT, CDR2 SNEGSKA (reference sequence). The CDR3 is 13 amino acids. V was cut by 3 bases and J by 2 bases, with 11 bases left in between. CDR3 protein: CSASQGPPYEQYF. As DNA, the CDR3 is TGCAGTGCTAGCCAGGGCCCTCCCTACGAGCAGTACTTC.

V is TRBV7-9 and J is TRBJ1-1, with D perhaps TRBD1 (5 bases). Trimming shortened V by 7 bases and J by 3 bases, and 12 bases separated the two germline ends. This CDR3 is 13 amino acids long. Per germline, CDR1 SEHNR and CDR2 FQNEAQ (reference sequence). The CDR3 DNA reads as TGTGCCAGCAAAGGGGTTAGAGACACTGAAGCTTTCTTT. It specifies CASKGVRDTEAFF.

The rearrangement joins TRBV20-1 to TRBJ1-5, with D tentatively TRBD1 (6 bases). The germline gives CDR1 DFQATT, CDR2 SNEGSKA (reference sequence). The CDR3 sequence is 16 residues long. V dropped 6 bases and J dropped 7 bases, with 25 bases sitting between them. The chain's CDR3 is CSAGLGPQGFRQPQHF. CDR3 DNA sequence: TGCAGTGCGGGCCTGGGGCCTCAGGGGTTCAGGCAGCCCCAGCATTTT.

The chain couples TRBV2 to TRBJ2-3, with 10 positions matching TRBD2. CDR1 is SNHLY, CDR2 FYNNEI, per germline. V lost 7 bases and J lost 3; bases outside the gene matches: 7. This CDR3 has 15 residues. Here the CDR3 DNA reads TGTGCCAGCAAAAGGCTAGCGGGAGAAACAGATACGCAGTATTTT. Translating gives CASKRLAGETDTQYF.

This clonotype has more than one count but fewer than ten. The gene calls are TRBV3-1 and TRBJ2-5, with D uncertain. V was shortened by 4 bases and J by 0 bases, with 6 bases between the two germline ends. The CDR3 contains 13 residues. Germline lookup yields CDR1 LGHDT and CDR2 YNNKEL (reference sequence). This CDR3 is CASSRLYQETQYF. The DNA of the CDR3 is TGTGCCAGCAGCCGGTTGTACCAAGAGACCCAGTACTTC.

The V gene is TRBV15, the J gene TRBJ1-5, with a possible D match to TRBD1 (6 bases). Trimming left V 4 bases short and J 7 bases short, with 14 bases between. CDR1 is LNHNV and CDR2 is YYDKDF in the germline V gene (reference sequence). The CDR3 sequence is 14 residues long. The CDR3 DNA reads TGTGCCACCAGCACGCAGGGGATCGGCCAGCCCCAGCATTTT. Its translation is CATSTQGIGQPQHF.

The J gene is TRBJ1-1, the V gene TRBV9, with a weak D call TRBD1 (5 bases). From germline, CDR1 is SGDLS and CDR2 YYNGEE. V was clipped by 0 bases and J by 5 bases, with 14 bases between them. CDR3 size: 15 residues. The CDR3 is CASSVAGVGGTEAFF. The DNA of the CDR3 is TGTGCCAGCAGCGTAGCTGGGGTCGGGGGAACTGAAGCTTTCTTT.

Written as DNA, the CDR3 is TGTGCCAGCAGTCCGCTAGCGGGAGTAAGGAATGAGCAGTTCTTC. Translated, it gives CASSPLAGVRNEQFF. The rearrangement uses TRBV27 and TRBJ2-1; 10 bases map to TRBD2. This CDR3 is built from 15 residues. V lost 5 bases and J lost 7; bases outside the gene matches: 8. The germline V gene encodes CDR1 MNHEY and CDR2 SMNVEV (reference sequence).

The chain employs TRBV28 and TRBJ2-3; D ambiguous. Trimming removed 3 bases from V and 2 bases from J, with 9 bases in between. The germline CDR1 and CDR2 sequences are MDHEN and SYDVKM. The CDR3 has 14 residues. CDR3 sequence reads: CASSFRSATDTQYF. The CDR3 DNA reads as TGTGCCAGCAGTTTCAGGTCAGCCACAGATACGCAGTATTTT.

This chain links TRBV30 with TRBJ2-3, with a weak D call TRBD1 (6 bases). CDR3 size: 14 residues. V lost 2 bases and J 0 bases, leaving 9 bases between the germline ends. Looked up from germline, CDR1 is GTSNPN and CDR2 is SVGIG (reference sequence). The CDR3 bases are TGTGCCTGGAGTTTGGGACATAGCACAGATACGCAGTATTTT. As protein: CAWSLGHSTDTQYF.

The V call is TRBV7-2, the J call TRBJ1-5; tentative D call: TRBD1 (6 bases). This CDR3 contains 14 residues. Per germline, CDR1 SGHTA and CDR2 FQGNSA. V was cut by 5 bases and J by 7 bases, with 15 bases left in between. CDR3 protein: CASSLEGGGQPQHF. As DNA, the CDR3 is TGTGCCAGCAGCCTCGAGGGGGGCGGGCAGCCCCAGCATTTT.

J is TRBJ2-1 and V is TRBV19, with a weak D call TRBD1 (5 bases). The CDR3 covers 14 residues. CDR1 LNHDA and CDR2 SQIVND come from the germline V gene (reference sequence). V lost 3 bases and J 10 bases, leaving 16 bases between the germline ends. Here the CDR3 reads CASSMVGRATEQFF. CDR3 in DNA: TGTGCCAGTAGTATGGTCGGCAGGGCCACGGAGCAGTTCTTC.

The chain is built from TRBV29-1 and TRBJ2-4; 9 nucleotides line up with TRBD1. The CDR3 contains 15 residues. Losses at the gene ends were 6 bases for V and 3 bases for J; bases not matched to a gene: 9. The germline V gene has CDR1 SQVTM and CDR2 ANQGSEA. Here the CDR3 reads CSVWGQGVGKNIQYF. Here the CDR3 DNA reads TGCAGCGTGTGGGGACAGGGAGTGGGCAAAAACATTCAGTACTTC.

The chain employs TRBV30 and TRBJ1-2; possible D gene TRBD1, 6 bases. The CDR3 covers 11 residues. Germline values: CDR1 GTSNPN, CDR2 SVGIG (reference sequence). Deletions cut 6 bases from V and 8 bases from J, with 13 bases between. CDR3 DNA sequence: TGTGCCTGCGGGGGCGGGGTAGGCTACACCTTC. It encodes CACGGGVGYTF.

The chain is built from TRBV20-1 and TRBJ2-5; 10 bases line up with TRBD2. The J segment lost 2 bases and the V segment lost 5 bases, leaving 5 bases of the junction unmatched. From germline, CDR1 is DFQATT and CDR2 SNEGSKA (reference sequence). This CDR3 is built from 14 residues. In nucleotides, the CDR3 is TGCAGTGCTCCGGGACTAGCGTCTCAAGAGACCCAGTACTTC. This codes for CSAPGLASQETQYF.

The V and J genes are TRBV7-9 and TRBJ2-5; either TRBD1 or TRBD2 may supply D (5 bases each). CDR3 length: 15 amino acids. The germline gives CDR1 SEHNR, CDR2 FQNEAQ (reference sequence). V was cut by 1 base and J by 5 bases, with 14 bases left in between. CDR3: CASSLVGAKVETQYF. The CDR3 bases are TGTGCCAGCAGCTTAGTCGGGGCTAAGGTCGAGACCCAGTACTTC. The entire variable domain, with the rest obtained from reference TRBV7-9 and TRBJ2-5, is as follows: DTGVSQNPRHKITKRGQNVTFRCDPISEHNRLYWYRQTLGQGPEFLTYFQNEAQLEKSRLLSDRFSAERPKGSFSTLEIQRTEQGDSAMYLCASSLVGAKVETQYFGPGTRLLVL.

The chain uses TRBV3-1 and TRBJ1-3; D gene ambiguous. This CDR3 region has 15 residues. CDR1 is LGHDT and CDR2 is YNNKEL in the germline V gene (reference sequence). V gave up 4 bases and J gave up 1 base, with 11 bases separating them. The CDR3 here is CASSLPGGSGNTIYF. CDR3 in DNA: TGTGCCAGCAGCCTCCCGGGTGGTTCTGGAAACACCATATATTTT.

This sequence joins TRBV4-1 and TRBJ2-3; no definite D call. V lost 1 base to trimming and J lost 0 bases, with 8 bases between them. Per germline, CDR1 MGHRA and CDR2 YSYEKL. This CDR3 is built from 15 residues. The CDR3 coding sequence is TGCGCCAGCAGCCAAGCCGGCTCTAGCACAGATACGCAGTATTTT. Translation gives CASSQAGSSTDTQYF.

This chain links TRBV29-1 with TRBJ2-7, with TRBD1 matching 7 bases. Germline trimming cut 4 bases from V and 1 base from J; bases unmatched to any gene: 4. The CDR3 contains 13 residues. Germline V gene lookup returns CDR1 SQVTM and CDR2 ANQGSEA. In nucleotides, the CDR3 is TGCAGCGTTGCTGACAGGGCGTCCTACGAGCAGTACTTC. Protein sequence: CSVADRASYEQYF.

V usage is TRBV24-1 and J usage is TRBJ2-5, with 12 bases lining up with TRBD2. V dropped 3 bases and J dropped 1; count of bases not matched to a gene: 5. The CDR3 loop spans 17 amino acids. CDR1 is KGHDR, CDR2 SFDVKD, per germline. The chain's CDR3 is CATSDPLAGGSQETQYF. Here the CDR3 DNA reads TGTGCCACCAGTGATCCACTAGCGGGAGGTTCCCAAGAGACCCAGTACTTC.

This clonotype was detected only once. Here the CDR3 reads CSLSFAVQETQYF. CDR3 sequence (DNA): TGCAGCTTGTCGTTTGCCGTCCAAGAGACCCAGTACTTC. This chain connects TRBV29-1 to TRBJ2-5; D gene unclear. In germline, CDR1 is SQVTM, CDR2 ANQGSEA. CDR3 length equals 13 residues. Trimming stripped 8 bases from V and 1 base from J, with 14 bases between.

V and J are TRBV30 and TRBJ2-7, with unresolved D. CDR1 GTSNPN and CDR2 SVGIG come from the germline V gene (reference sequence). Trimming removed 0 bases from V and 6 bases from J, with 15 bases in between. The CDR3 extends over 14 amino acids. The DNA for the CDR3 is TGTGCCTGGAGTGTCGGCCTAAGATTGGGCGAGCAGTACTTC. This translates into CAWSVGLRLGEQYF.

The V call is TRBV5-6, the J call TRBJ1-1; D ambiguous. Per germline, CDR1 SGHDT and CDR2 YYEEEE. The CDR3 has 13 residues. The germline V and J ends were trimmed by 5 bases and 3 bases, with 11 bases remaining between them. CDR3 sequence (DNA): TGTGCCAGCAGAGGGTTGGGAGACACTGAAGCTTTCTTT. Translation gives CASRGLGDTEAFF. Filled out from reference TRBV5-6 and TRBJ1-1, the complete variable domain reads DAGVTQSPTHLIKTRGQQVTLRCSPKSGHDTVSWYQQALGQGPQFIFQYYEEEERQRGNFPDRFSGHQFPNYSSELNVNALLLGDSALYLCASRGLGDTEAFFGQGTRLTVV.

The J gene is TRBJ2-1, the V gene TRBV3-1; 8 bases are shared with TRBD2. J gave up 6 bases and V 2 bases, and 3 bases lay outside the gene matches. Germline values: CDR1 LGHDT, CDR2 YNNKEL (reference sequence). The CDR3 has 14 amino acids. This CDR3 reads CASSQSGSSNEQFF. CDR3 sequence (DNA): TGTGCCAGCAGCCAAAGCGGGAGTTCCAATGAGCAGTTCTTC.

This chain uses TRBV7-2 with TRBJ2-1; the D is unclear. The CDR3 is 15 residues long. The V end lost 1 base, the J end lost 7 bases, and 14 bases lay between the germline ends. Germline CDR1 SGHTA, CDR2 FQGNSA. CDR3 residues: CASSLEVGAQNEQFF. DNA for the CDR3: TGTGCCAGCAGCTTAGAAGTCGGAGCCCAGAATGAGCAGTTCTTC.

CDR3 sequence reads: CASSLVAGVYEQYF. Here the CDR3 DNA reads TGTGCCAGCAGCTTAGTCGCGGGAGTCTACGAGCAGTACTTC. This sequence joins TRBV7-8 and TRBJ2-7, with 7 bases identical to TRBD2. The ends lost 1 base at V and 3 bases at J; junction bases unmatched: 3. The length of the CDR3 is 14 residues. Germline loops: CDR1 SGHVS, CDR2 FQNEAQ.

The V gene is TRBV9, the J gene TRBJ2-7, with D hard to call. The V gene's germline CDR1 is SGDLS and CDR2 YYNGEE. Trimming removed 7 bases at V and 2 bases at J, with 4 bases between. The CDR3 is made up of 10 amino acids. The CDR3 here is CASRPYEQYF. The CDR3 nucleotides are TGTGCCAGCCGGCCCTACGAGCAGTACTTC.